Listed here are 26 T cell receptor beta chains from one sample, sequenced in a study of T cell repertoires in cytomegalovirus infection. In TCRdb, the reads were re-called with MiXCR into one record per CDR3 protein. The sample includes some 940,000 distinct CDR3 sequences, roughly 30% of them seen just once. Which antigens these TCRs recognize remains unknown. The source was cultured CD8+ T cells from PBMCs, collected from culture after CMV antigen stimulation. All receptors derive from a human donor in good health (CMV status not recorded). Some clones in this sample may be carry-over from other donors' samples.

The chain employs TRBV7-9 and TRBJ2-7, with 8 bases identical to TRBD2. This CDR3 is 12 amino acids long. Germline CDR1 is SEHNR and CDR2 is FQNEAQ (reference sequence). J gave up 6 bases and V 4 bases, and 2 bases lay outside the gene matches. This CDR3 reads CASSSTSVEQYF. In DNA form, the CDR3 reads TGTGCCAGCAGCTCGACTAGCGTCGAGCAGTACTTC.

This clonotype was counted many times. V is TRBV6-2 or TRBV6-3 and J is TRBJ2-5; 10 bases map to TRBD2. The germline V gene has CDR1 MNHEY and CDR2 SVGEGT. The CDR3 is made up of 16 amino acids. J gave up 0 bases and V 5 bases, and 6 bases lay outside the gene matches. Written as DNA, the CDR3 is TGTGCCAGCAGTCGCAGAGCGGGGGGGCACCAAGAGACCCAGTACTTC. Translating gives CASSRRAGGHQETQYF.

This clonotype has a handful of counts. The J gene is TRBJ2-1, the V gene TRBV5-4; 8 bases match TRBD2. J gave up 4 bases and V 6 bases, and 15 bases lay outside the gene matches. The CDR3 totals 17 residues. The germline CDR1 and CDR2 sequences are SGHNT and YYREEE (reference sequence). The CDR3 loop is CASTSYESGGTYNEQFF. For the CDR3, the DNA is TGTGCCAGCACCTCGTATGAGAGCGGGGGAACATACAATGAGCAGTTCTTC.

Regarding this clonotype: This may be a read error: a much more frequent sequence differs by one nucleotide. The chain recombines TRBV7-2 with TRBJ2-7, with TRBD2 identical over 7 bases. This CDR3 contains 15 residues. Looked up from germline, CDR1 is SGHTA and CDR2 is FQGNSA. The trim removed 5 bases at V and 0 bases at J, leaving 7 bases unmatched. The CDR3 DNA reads TGTACCAGCAGCACACTCCGGGACTACTCCTACGAGCAGTACTTC. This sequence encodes CTSSTLRDYSYEQYF.

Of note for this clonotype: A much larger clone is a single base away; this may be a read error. CDR3 amino acids: CTSSFTEGQGAQYV. CDR3 nucleotides: TGTACCAGCAGCTTCACCGAGGGGCAGGGGGCGCAGTACGTC. V gene TRBV7-2 combines with J gene TRBJ2-7; 8 positions agree with TRBD1. CDR3 length: 14 amino acids. CDR1 and CDR2 from the germline V gene are SGHTA and FQGNSA. V trimming: 3 bases; J trimming: 9 bases; junction bases outside the gene matches: 10.

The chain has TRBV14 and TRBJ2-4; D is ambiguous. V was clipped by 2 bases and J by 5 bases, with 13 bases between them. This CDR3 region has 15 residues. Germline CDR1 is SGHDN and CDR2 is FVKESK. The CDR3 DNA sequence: TGTGCCAGCAGCCAACGCGGCGACGGTGAAAACATTCAGTACTTC. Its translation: CASSQRGDGENIQYF.

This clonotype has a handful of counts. In nucleotides, the CDR3 is TGTGCCAGCAGCTTAGCGAGCCAGCAAGAGACCCAGTACTTC. Translation gives CASSLASQQETQYF. The rearrangement links TRBV7-9 to TRBJ2-5; D is ambiguous. V was pared by 0 bases and J by 2 bases, with 7 bases between. The CDR3 length is 14 residues. CDR1 SEHNR and CDR2 FQNEAQ come from the germline V gene (reference sequence).

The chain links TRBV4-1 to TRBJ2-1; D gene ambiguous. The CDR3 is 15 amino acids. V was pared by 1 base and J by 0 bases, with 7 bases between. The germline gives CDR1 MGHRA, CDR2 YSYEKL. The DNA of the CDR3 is TGCGCCAGCAGCCAAGCTCGAGGCTCCTACAATGAGCAGTTCTTC. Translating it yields CASSQARGSYNEQFF.

The CDR3 DNA reads TGTGCCAGCAGCCCCCGGGGGCCTCAGACCGGGGAGCTGTTTTTT. Amino acids: CASSPRGPQTGELFF. The chain joins TRBV7-9 to TRBJ2-2; D may match TRBD1 or TRBD2 (6 bases each). Germline assignment: CDR1 SEHNR and CDR2 FQNEAQ (reference sequence). The CDR3 has 15 amino acids. Trimming stripped 5 bases from V and 5 bases from J, with 15 bases between.

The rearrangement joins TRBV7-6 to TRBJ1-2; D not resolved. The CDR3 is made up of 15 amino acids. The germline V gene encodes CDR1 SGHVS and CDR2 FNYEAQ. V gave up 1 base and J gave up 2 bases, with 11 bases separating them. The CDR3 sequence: CASSLGVEQNYGYTF. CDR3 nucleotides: TGTGCCAGCAGCTTAGGGGTGGAGCAGAACTATGGCTACACCTTC.

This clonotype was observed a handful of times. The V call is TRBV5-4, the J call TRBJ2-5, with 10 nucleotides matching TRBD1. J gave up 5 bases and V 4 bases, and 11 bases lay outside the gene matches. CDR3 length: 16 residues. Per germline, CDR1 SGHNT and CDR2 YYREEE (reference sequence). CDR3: CASSGGQGEYGETQYF. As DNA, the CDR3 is TGTGCCAGCAGCGGCGGACAGGGGGAGTATGGGGAGACCCAGTACTTC.

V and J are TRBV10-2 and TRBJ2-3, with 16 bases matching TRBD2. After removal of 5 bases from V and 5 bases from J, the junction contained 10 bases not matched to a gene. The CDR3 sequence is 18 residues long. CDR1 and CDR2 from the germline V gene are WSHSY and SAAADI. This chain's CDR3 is CASSSGTSGGVTQDTQYF. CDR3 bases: TGCGCCAGCAGTTCCGGGACTAGCGGGGGGGTGACCCAAGATACGCAGTATTTT.

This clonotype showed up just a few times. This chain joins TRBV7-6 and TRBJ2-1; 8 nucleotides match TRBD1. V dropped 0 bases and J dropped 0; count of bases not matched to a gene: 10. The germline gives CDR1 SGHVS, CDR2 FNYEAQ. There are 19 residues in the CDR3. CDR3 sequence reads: CASSLAWSLQGVSYNEQFF. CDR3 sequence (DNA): TGTGCCAGCAGCTTAGCGTGGTCTCTACAGGGGGTCTCCTACAATGAGCAGTTCTTC. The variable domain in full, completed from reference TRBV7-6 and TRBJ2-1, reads GAGVSQSPRYKVTKRGQDVALRCDPISGHVSLYWYRQALGQGPEFLTYFNYEAQQDKSGLPNDRFSAERPEGSISTLTIQRTEQRDSAMYRCASSLAWSLQGVSYNEQFFGPGTRLTVL.

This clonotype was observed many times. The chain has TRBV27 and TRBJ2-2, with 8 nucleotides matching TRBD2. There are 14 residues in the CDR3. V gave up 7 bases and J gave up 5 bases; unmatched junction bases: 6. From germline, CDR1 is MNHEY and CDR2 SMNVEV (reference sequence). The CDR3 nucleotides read TGTGCCAGCAAACCCTCGGGAGGGACCGGGGAGCTGTTTTTT. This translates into CASKPSGGTGELFF.

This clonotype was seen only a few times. In DNA, the CDR3 is TGTGCCAGCAGCTTGGAGTGGATAGGAGCGAAGCAAGAGACCCAGTACTTC. It is translated as CASSLEWIGAKQETQYF. This chain joins TRBV5-5 and TRBJ2-5; D is uncertain. The CDR3 consists of 17 residues. Trimming left V 0 bases short and J 2 bases short, with 17 bases between. The V gene's germline CDR1 is SGHKS and CDR2 YYEKEE (reference sequence).

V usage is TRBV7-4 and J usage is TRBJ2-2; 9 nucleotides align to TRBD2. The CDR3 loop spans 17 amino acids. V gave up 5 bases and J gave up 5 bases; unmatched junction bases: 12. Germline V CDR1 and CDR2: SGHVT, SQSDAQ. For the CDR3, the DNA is TGTGCCAGCAGCCCCTCTGGTAGCGGGGGACCTACCGGGGAGCTGTTTTTT. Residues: CASSPSGSGGPTGELFF.

The CDR3 bases are TGTGCCACCAGTCTCGGGCAAAGGGTGAACACTGAAGCTTTCTTT. It codes for CATSLGQRVNTEAFF. The chain carries TRBV15 and TRBJ1-1; D not certain. Germline CDR1 LNHNV, CDR2 YYDKDF (reference sequence). This CDR3 is 15 amino acids long. V shed 6 bases and J shed 0 bases, with 14 bases lying between them.

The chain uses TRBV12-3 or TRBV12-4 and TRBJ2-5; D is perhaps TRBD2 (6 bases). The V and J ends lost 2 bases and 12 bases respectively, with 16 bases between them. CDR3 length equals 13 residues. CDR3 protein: CASSLNRDFFKYF. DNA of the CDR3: TGTGCCAGCAGTTTAAACCGGGACTTCTTTAAGTACTTC.

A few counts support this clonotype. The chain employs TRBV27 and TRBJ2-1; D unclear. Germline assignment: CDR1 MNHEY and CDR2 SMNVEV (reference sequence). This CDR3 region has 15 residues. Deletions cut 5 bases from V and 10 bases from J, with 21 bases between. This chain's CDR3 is CASSITVYNHGEQFF. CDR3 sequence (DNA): TGTGCCAGCAGTATCACCGTTTATAATCACGGGGAGCAGTTCTTC.

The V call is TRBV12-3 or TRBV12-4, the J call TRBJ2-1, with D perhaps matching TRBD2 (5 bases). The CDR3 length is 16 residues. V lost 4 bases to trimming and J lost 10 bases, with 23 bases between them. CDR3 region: CASSSSLRAGDQEQFF. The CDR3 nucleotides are TGTGCCAGCAGTTCGTCCTTGCGGGCGGGTGACCAGGAGCAGTTCTTC.

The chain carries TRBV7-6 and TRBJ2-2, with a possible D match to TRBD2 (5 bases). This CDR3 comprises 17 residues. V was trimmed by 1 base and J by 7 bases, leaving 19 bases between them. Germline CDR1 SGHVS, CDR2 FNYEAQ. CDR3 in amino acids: CASSLDFPGSQHGELFF. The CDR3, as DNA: TGTGCCAGCAGCTTAGATTTTCCGGGGTCCCAGCACGGGGAGCTGTTTTTT.

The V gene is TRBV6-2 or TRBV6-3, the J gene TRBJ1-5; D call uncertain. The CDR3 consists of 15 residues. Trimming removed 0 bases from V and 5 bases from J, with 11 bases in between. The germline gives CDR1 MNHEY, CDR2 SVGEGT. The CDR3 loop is CASSYSDILDQPQHF. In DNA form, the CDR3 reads TGTGCCAGCAGTTACTCCGACATTTTGGATCAGCCCCAGCATTTT.

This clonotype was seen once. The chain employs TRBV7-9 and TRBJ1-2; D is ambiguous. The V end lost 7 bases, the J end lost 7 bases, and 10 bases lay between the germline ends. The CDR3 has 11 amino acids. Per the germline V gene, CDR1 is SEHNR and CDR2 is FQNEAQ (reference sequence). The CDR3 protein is CASTNARGYTF. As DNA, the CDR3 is TGTGCCAGCACTAACGCTCGTGGCTACACCTTC.

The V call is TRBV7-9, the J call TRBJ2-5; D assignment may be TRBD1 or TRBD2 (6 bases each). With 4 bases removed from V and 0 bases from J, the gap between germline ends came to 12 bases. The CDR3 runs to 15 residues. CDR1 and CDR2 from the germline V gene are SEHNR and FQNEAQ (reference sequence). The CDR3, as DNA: TGTGCCAGCAGCTCACCGGGGGCAAACCAAGAGACCCAGTACTTC. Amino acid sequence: CASSSPGANQETQYF.

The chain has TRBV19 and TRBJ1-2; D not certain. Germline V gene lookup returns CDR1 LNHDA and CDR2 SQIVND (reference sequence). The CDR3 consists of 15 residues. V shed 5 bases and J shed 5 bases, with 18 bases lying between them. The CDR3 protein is CASSPPNGSPYGYTF. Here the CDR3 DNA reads TGTGCCAGTAGTCCACCAAACGGATCCCCGTATGGCTACACCTTC. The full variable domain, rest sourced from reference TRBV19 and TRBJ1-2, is DGGITQSPKYLFRKEGQNVTLSCEQNLNHDAMYWYRQDPGQGLRLIYYSQIVNDFQKGDIAEGYSVSREKKESFPLTVTSAQKNPTAFYLCASSPPNGSPYGYTFGSGTRLTVV.

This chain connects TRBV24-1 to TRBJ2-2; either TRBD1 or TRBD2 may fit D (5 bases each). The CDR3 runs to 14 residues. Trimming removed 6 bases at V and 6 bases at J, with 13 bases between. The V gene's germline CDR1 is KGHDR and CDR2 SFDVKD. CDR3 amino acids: CATSRRGAAGELFF. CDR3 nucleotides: TGTGCCACCAGTCGTCGAGGGGCGGCCGGGGAGCTGTTTTTT.